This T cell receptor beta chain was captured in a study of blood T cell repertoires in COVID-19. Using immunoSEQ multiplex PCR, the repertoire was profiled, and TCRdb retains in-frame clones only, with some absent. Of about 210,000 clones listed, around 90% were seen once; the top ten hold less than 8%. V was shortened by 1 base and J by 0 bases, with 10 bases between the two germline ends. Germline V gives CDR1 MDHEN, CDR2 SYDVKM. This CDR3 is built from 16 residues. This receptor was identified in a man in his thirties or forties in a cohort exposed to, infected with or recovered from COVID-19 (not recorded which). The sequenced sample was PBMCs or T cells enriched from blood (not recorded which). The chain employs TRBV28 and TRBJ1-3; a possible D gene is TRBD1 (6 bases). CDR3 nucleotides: TGTGCCAGCAGTTTATTGACAGGCCTCTCTGGAAACACCATATATTTT. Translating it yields CASSLLTGLSGNTIYF.